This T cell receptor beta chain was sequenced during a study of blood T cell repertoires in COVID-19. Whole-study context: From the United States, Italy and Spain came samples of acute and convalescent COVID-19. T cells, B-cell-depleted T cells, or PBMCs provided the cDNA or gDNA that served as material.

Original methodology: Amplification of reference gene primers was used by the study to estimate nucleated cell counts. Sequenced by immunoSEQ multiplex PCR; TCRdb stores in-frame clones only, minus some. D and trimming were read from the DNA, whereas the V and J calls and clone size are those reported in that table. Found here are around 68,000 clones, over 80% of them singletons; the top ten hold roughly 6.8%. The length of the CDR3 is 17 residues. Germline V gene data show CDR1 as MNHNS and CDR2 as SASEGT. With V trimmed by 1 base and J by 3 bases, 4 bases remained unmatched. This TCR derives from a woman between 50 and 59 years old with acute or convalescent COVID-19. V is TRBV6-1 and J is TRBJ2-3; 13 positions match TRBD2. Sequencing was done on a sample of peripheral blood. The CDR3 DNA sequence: TGTGCCAGCAGTGAAGAGGGACTAGCGGGGAGGACAGATACGCAGTATTTT. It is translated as CASSEEGLAGRTDTQYF.